A single TCR beta chain is shown here with its context. No antigen is known for it. Each CDR3 protein is one row after TCRdb ran MiXCR on the 5' RACE reads. The table lists hundreds of thousands of distinct CDR3 sequences, under 9% of them singletons. The length of the CDR3 is 14 residues. Germline CDR1 LNHNV, CDR2 YYDKDF (reference sequence). J was trimmed by 2 bases and V by 8 bases; bases with no gene match: 6. This sample is part of a study of identical twins. Study results and limitations: It was possible that invariant MAIT and iNKT cells partly confounded the zero-insertion analyses. A cross-sectional statistical analysis, not follow-up of the same donors, supported the conclusions. Twins shared out-of-frame alpha sequences with excess low generation probability.

This sample was also put to use in a study of yellow fever vaccine responses in identical twins.

The clonotype originates from a young woman in good health. The source material was PBMCs. The gene calls are TRBV15 and TRBJ2-5; TRBD2 agrees at 9 bases. CDR3 region: CATWAGGAQETQYF. Here the CDR3 DNA reads TGTGCCACCTGGGCGGGGGGGGCGCAAGAGACCCAGTACTTC.